This T cell receptor beta chain emerged from a study of blood T cell repertoires in COVID-19. In the study overall: COVID-19 samples, acute and convalescent, were from the United States, Italy and Spain. PBMCs, B-cell-depleted T cells, or T cells were the source of the cDNA or gDNA that made up the material.

Original processing notes: Amplification of reference gene primers provided the estimated nucleated cell counts. Generated by immunoSEQ multiplex PCR, the TCRdb table keeps only in-frame clones and is missing some. That table supplies the V and J calls and clone size; D and trimming were determined from the DNA. The data hold 150,000 to 200,000 clones, with around four fifths observed a single time. The TCR comes from a woman aged 25 to 45 with acute or convalescent COVID-19. The sample consisted of peripheral blood.

Written as DNA, the CDR3 is TGTGCCAGCAGTTGGGGACAGGGAGGCGAGCAGTACTTC. The encoded protein is CASSWGQGGEQYF. The chain couples TRBV27 to TRBJ2-7; 9 nucleotides match TRBD1. V was clipped by 4 bases and J by 6 bases; unmatched bases: 4. The CDR3 loop spans 13 amino acids. The germline gives CDR1 MNHEY, CDR2 SMNVEV (reference sequence).